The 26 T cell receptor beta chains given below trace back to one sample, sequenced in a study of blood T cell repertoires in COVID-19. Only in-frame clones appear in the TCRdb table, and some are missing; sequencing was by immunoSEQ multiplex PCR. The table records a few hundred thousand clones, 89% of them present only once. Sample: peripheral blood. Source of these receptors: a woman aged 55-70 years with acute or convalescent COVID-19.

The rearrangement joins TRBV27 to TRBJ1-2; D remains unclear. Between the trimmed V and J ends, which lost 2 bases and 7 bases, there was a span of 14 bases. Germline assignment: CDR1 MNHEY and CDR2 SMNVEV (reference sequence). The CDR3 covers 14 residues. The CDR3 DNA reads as TGTGCCAGCAGTTTACGTGGAGGGTCGCGTGGCTACACCTTC. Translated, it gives CASSLRGGSRGYTF.

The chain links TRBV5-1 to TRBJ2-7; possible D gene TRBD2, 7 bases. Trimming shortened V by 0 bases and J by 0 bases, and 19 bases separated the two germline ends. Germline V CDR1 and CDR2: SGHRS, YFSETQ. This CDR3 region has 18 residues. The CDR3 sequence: CASSLDRGAGKISYEQYF. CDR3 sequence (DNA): TGCGCCAGCAGCTTGGATCGGGGGGCAGGGAAGATCTCCTACGAGCAGTACTTC.

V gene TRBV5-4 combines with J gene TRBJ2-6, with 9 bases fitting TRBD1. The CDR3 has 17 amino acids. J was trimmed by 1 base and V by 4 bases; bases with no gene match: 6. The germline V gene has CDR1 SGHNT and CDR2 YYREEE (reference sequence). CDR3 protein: CASSLGTGQSGANVLTF. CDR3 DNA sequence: TGTGCCAGCAGCCTTGGGACAGGGCAATCTGGGGCCAACGTCCTGACTTTC.

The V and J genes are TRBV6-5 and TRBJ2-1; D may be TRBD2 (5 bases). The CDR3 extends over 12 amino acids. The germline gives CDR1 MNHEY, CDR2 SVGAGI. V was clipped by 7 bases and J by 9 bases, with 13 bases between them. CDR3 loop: CASTLGVAEQFF. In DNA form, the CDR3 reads TGTGCCAGCACCCTCGGGGTAGCTGAGCAGTTCTTC.

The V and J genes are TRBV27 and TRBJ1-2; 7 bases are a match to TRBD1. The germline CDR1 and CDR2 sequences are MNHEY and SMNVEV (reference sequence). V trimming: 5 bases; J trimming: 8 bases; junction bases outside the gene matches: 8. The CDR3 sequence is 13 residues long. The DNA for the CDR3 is TGTGCCAGCAGTAACAGGGGATTGAGGGGCTACACCTTC. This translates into CASSNRGLRGYTF.

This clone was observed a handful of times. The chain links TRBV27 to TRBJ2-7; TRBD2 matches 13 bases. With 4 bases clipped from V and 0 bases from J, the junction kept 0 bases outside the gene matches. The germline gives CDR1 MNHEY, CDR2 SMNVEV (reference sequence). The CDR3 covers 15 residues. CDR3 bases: TGTGCCAGCAGTTGGACTAGCGGGAGCTCCTACGAGCAGTACTTC. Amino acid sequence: CASSWTSGSSYEQYF.

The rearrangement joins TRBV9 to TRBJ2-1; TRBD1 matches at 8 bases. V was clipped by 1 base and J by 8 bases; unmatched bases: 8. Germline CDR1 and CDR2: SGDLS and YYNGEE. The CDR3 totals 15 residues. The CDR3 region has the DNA TGTGCCAGCAGCGTATCAGGACAGGGTAGCCATGAGCAGTTCTTC. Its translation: CASSVSGQGSHEQFF.

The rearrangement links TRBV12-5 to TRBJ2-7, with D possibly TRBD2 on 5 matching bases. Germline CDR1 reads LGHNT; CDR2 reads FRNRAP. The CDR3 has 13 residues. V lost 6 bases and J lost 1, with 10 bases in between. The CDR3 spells CASGLRLSYEQYF. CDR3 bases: TGTGCTAGTGGACTCAGACTATCCTACGAGCAGTACTTC.

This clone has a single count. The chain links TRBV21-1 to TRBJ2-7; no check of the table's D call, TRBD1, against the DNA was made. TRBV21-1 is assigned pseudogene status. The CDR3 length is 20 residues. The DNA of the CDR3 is TGTGCCAGCAGCCCGCACTCCGGGACAGGGATTCCTCTCGGGGTCCACGAGCAGTACTTC. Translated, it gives CASSPHSGTGIPLGVHEQYF.

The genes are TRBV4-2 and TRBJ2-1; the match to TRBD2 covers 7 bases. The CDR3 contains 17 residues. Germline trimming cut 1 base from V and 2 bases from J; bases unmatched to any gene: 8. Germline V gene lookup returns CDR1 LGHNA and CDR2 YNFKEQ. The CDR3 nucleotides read TGTGCCAGCAGCCAAGTTGAAGTGGGGGGGGCCTACAATGAGCAGTTCTTC. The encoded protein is CASSQVEVGGAYNEQFF.

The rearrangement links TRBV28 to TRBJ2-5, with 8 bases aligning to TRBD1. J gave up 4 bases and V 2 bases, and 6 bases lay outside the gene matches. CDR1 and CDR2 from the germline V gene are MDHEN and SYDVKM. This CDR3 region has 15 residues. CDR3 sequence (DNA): TGTGCCAGCAGTTTACCACGGACAGGGAGAGAGACCCAGTACTTC. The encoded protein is CASSLPRTGRETQYF. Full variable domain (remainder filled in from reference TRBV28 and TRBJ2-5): DVKVTQSSRYLVKRTGEKVFLECVQDMDHENMFWYRQDPGLGLRLIYFSYDVKMKEKGDIPEGYSVSREKKERFSLILESASTNQTSMYLCASSLPRTGRETQYFGPGTRLLVL.

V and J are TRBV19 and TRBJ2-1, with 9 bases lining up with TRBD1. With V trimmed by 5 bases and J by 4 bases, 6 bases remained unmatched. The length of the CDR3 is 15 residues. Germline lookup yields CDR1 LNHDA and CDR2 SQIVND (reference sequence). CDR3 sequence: CASSRQGGTYNEQFF. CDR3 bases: TGTGCCAGTAGTCGACAGGGGGGGACATACAATGAGCAGTTCTTC.

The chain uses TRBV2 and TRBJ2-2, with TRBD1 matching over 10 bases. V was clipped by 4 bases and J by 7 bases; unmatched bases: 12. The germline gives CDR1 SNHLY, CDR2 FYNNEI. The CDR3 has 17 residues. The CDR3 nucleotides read TGTGCCAGCAGTGTAAACCCCGGGACAGGGGATTTCGGGGAGCTGTTTTTT. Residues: CASSVNPGTGDFGELFF.

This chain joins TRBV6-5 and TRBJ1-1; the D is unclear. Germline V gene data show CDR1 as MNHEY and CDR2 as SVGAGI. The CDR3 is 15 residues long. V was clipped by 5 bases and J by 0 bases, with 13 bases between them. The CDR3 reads CASSLAGVMNTEAFF. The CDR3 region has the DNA TGTGCCAGCAGTCTTGCCGGGGTAATGAACACTGAAGCTTTCTTT.

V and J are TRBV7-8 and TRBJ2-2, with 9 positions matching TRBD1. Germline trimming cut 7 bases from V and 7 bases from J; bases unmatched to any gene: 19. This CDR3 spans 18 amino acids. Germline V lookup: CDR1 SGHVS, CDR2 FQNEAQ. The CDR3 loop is CASTRTYPGQGIDGELFF. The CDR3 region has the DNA TGTGCCAGCACCCGAACCTACCCGGGACAGGGCATCGACGGGGAGCTGTTTTTT.

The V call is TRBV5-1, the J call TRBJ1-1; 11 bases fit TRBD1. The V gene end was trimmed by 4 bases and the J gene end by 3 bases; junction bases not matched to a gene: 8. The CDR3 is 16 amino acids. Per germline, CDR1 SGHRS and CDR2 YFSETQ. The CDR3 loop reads CASSLKGQGVYTEAFF. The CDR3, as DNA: TGCGCCAGCAGCCTAAAGGGACAGGGGGTCTACACTGAAGCTTTCTTT.

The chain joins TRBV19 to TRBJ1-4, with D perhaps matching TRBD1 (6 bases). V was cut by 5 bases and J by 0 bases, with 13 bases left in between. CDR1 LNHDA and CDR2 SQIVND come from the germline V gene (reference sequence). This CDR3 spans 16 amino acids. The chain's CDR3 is CASSFRTDATNEKLFF. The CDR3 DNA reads TGTGCCAGTAGTTTTCGGACAGACGCAACTAATGAAAAACTGTTTTTT.

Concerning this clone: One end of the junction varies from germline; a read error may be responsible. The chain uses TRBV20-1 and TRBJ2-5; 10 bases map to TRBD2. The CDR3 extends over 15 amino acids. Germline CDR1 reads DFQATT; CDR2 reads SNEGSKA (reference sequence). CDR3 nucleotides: TGCAGTGCTAGTGGCTTAATGCTAGCGGGAGAGGCCCAGTACTTC. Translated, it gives CSASGLMLAGEAQYF.

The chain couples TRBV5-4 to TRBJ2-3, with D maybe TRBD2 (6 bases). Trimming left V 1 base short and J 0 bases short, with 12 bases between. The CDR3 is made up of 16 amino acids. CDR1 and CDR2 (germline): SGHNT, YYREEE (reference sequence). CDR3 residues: CASSLRVGTSTDTQYF. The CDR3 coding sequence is TGTGCCAGCAGCTTGAGGGTGGGGACTAGCACAGATACGCAGTATTTT.

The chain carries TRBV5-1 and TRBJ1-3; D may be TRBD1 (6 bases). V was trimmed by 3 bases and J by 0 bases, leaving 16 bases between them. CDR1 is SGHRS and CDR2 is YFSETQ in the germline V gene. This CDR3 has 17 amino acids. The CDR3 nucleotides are TGCGCCAGCAGCTATTATTCGGACAGCGTCTCTGGAAACACCATATATTTT. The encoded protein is CASSYYSDSVSGNTIYF. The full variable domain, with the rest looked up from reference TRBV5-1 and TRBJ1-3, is KAGVTQTPRYLIKTRGQQVTLSCSPISGHRSVSWYQQTPGQGLQFLFEYFSETQRNKGNFPGRFSGRQFSNSRSEMNVSTLELGDSALYLCASSYYSDSVSGNTIYFGEGSWLTVV.

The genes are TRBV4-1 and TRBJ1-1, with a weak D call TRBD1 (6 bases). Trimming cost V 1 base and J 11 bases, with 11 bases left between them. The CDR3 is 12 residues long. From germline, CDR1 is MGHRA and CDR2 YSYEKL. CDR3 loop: CASSQGGHRAFF. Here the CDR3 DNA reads TGCGCCAGCAGCCAAGGGGGACATCGCGCTTTCTTT.

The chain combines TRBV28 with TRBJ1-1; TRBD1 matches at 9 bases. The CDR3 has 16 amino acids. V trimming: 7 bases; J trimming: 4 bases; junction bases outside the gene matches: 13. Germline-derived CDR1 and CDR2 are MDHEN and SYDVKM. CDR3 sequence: CASKYYGQGSATEAFF. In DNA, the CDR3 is TGTGCCAGCAAATATTACGGACAGGGGTCGGCCACTGAAGCTTTCTTT. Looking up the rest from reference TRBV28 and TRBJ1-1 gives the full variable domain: DVKVTQSSRYLVKRTGEKVFLECVQDMDHENMFWYRQDPGLGLRLIYFSYDVKMKEKGDIPEGYSVSREKKERFSLILESASTNQTSMYLCASKYYGQGSATEAFFGQGTRLTVV.

The DNA of the CDR3 is TGTGCCAGCAACGACAGGATGAACACTGAAGCTTTCTTT. Amino acids: CASNDRMNTEAFF. The chain couples TRBV7-2 to TRBJ1-1; a weak D match, TRBD1 (6 bases). V was trimmed by 7 bases and J by 0 bases, leaving 9 bases between them. The V gene's germline CDR1 is SGHTA and CDR2 FQGNSA. The CDR3 runs to 13 residues.

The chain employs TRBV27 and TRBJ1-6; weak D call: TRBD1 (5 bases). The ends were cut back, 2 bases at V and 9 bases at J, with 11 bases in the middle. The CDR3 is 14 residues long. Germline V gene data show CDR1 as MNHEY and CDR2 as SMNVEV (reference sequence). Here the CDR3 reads CASSLEGAGSPLHF. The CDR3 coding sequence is TGTGCCAGCAGTTTAGAAGGGGCCGGTTCACCCCTCCACTTT.

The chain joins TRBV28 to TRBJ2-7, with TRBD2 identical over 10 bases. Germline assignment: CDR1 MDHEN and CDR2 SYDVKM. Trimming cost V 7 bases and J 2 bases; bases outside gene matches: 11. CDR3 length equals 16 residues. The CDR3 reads CASTPWASGGTYEQYF. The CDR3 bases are TGTGCCAGCACACCCTGGGCTAGCGGGGGAACCTACGAGCAGTACTTC.

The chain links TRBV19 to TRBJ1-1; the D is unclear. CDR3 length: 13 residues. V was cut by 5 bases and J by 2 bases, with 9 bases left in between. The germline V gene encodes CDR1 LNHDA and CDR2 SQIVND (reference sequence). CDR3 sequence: CASSPYTNTEAFF. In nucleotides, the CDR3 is TGTGCCAGTAGTCCATACACAAACACTGAAGCTTTCTTT.